The sample holds a few counts of the clone carrying this T cell receptor beta chain. The antigen remains unidentified. 5'-RACE, quantitative and with molecular barcodes, yielded the TCR beta libraries. TCRdb ran MiXCR on the 5' RACE reads and lists one entry per CDR3 protein. The data contain 36,000 or so distinct CDR3 sequences, approximately 10% of them singletons. V lost 4 bases and J lost 6, with 16 bases in between. This CDR3 has 16 residues. The germline gives CDR1 SGHTA, CDR2 FQGTGA. This sample was taken from a study of CD8 T cells in ankylosing spondylitis. Regarding the study as a whole: There was a TCR beta motif, made of fewer than 10 highly homologous variants, that appeared characteristic of ankylosing spondylitis blood. Earlier studies detected some motif variants in reactive arthritis synovial fluid and blood.

This chain joins TRBV7-3 and TRBJ1-6; D not resolved. The TCR comes from a male donor with ankylosing spondylitis. Material: synovial fluid, either unsorted or a sorted T cell fraction (not recorded which). In DNA, the CDR3 is TGTGCCAGCAGCTCAGCCAAGGGCGCGTCTAATTCACCCCTCCACTTT. It specifies CASSSAKGASNSPLHF. Full variable domain (rest looked up from reference TRBV7-3 and TRBJ1-6): GAGVSQTPSNKVTEKGKYVELRCDPISGHTALYWYRQSLGQGPEFLIYFQGTGAADDSGLPNDRFFAVRPEGSVSTLKIQRTERGDSAVYLCASSSAKGASNSPLHFGNGTRLTVT.